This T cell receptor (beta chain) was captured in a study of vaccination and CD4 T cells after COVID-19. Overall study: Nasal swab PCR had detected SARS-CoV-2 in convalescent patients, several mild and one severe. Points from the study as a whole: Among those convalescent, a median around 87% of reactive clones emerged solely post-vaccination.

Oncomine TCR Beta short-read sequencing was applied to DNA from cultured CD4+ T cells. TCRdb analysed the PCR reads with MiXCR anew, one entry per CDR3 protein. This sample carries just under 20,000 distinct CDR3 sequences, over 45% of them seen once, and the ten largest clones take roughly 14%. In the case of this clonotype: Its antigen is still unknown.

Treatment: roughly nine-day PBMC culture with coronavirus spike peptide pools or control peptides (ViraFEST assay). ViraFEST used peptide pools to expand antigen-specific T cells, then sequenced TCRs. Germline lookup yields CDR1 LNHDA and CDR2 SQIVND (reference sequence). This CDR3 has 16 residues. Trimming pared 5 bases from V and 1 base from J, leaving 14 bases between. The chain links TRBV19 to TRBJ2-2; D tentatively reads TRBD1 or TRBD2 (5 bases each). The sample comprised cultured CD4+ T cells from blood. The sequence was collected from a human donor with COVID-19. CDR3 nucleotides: TGTGCCAGTAGTGGAAGGGGCGGACTGAACACCGGGGAGCTGTTTTTT. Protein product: CASSGRGGLNTGELFF.